This T cell receptor (beta chain) comes out of a study of shared clonotypes between healthy human individuals. Overall study results and limits: Several donors had roughly 5% of their naive CD4 clonotypes in common.

V shed 3 bases and J 8 bases; nucleotides not matched to a gene: 7. The CDR3 has 14 amino acids. CDR1 SGHRS and CDR2 YFSETQ come from the germline V gene. This clone was counted between two and nine times. Its target is unknown. Here immunoSEQ multiplex PCR was the method, and the copy in TCRdb shows in-frame clones only, minus some. The sample records around 2,000,000 clones, 85% to 95% being singletons. The study separated CD4+ cells into CD45RA+ naive and CD45RA-negative memory subsets. The source is a man between 18 and 29 years old in good health. This rearrangement joins TRBV5-1 to TRBJ1-4; 7 bases align to TRBD1. Source material: naive CD4+ T cells sorted from blood. Subset indicated: CD45RA+ positively selected. CDR3 sequence reads: CASSSGTVLEKLFF. CDR3 sequence (DNA): TGCGCCAGCAGCTCCGGGACAGTACTAGAAAAACTGTTTTTT.